This T cell receptor beta chain was sequenced during a study of OX40 agonist ivuxolimab in advanced cancers. Background on the study: Dose-escalation cases comprised hepatocellular carcinoma, melanoma, renal cell or head and neck cancer.

People who had autoimmune disease history or systemic immunosuppression were excluded. CDR1 is LNHDA and CDR2 is SQIVND in the germline V gene (reference sequence). The CDR3 sequence is 15 residues long. Unmatched junction bases numbered 6, after V lost 5 bases and J lost 1 base. Study conclusions and caveats: What antigens the expanded peripheral T cells recognized was never established.

Assay used: immunoSEQ multiplex PCR; TCRdb lists only in-frame clones, some missing. The profile shows around 75,000 clones, 70% to 90% of them singletons. The table lists this clone with a count of one. The antigen remains unidentified. The J gene is TRBJ2-7, the V gene TRBV19; 9 positions agree with TRBD1. The receptor's source is an adult with an advanced solid tumor such as melanoma, head and neck, liver or kidney cancer. The sample in question was CD4+ or CD8+ T cells sorted from blood, obtained in a trial of the OX40 agonist ivuxolimab. The CDR3 sequence is CASSRLGTGSYEQYF. The DNA of the CDR3 is TGTGCCAGTAGTCGCCTCGGGACAGGGTCCTACGAGCAGTACTTC.